This record looks at one T cell receptor beta chain sequence and its context. This sample was included in a study of blood T cell repertoires in COVID-19. Study members were between roughly 18 and 100 years old and lived in some 26 US regions. Produced via immunoSEQ multiplex PCR; TCRdb's table is partial and in-frame only. The sample yields about 260,000 clones, roughly 88% seen once. The ends were cut back, 3 bases at V and 0 bases at J, with 15 bases in the middle. This CDR3 region has 16 residues. The germline CDR1 and CDR2 sequences are SGHTA and FQGNSA. The sample was PBMCs or T cells enriched from blood (not recorded which). The sequence derives from a woman aged 45-60 years who had recovered from COVID-19. This chain connects TRBV7-2 to TRBJ2-7; TRBD2 is a possible D gene (6 bases). The CDR3 is CASSFGTAGSSYEQYF. The CDR3 nucleotides read TGTGCCAGCAGCTTTGGTACGGCGGGAAGCTCCTACGAGCAGTACTTC.